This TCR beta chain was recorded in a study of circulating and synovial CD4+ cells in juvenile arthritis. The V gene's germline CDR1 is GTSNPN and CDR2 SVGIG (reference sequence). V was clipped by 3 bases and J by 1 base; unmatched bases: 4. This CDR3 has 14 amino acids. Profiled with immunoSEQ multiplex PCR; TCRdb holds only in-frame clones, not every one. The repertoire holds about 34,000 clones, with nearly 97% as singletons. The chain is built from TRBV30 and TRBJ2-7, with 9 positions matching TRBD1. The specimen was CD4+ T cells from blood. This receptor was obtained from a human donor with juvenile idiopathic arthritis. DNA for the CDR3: TGTGCCTGGAGCACAGACAGGGGGTCCTACGAGCAGTACTTC. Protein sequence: CAWSTDRGSYEQYF.